This T cell receptor beta chain was recorded in a study of cytomegalovirus exposure and HLA in healthy donors. Study observations and caveats: TCR clusters originating in the first cohort tended to co-occur in the 100 to 150 validation repertoires, according to a later analysis.

Germline V gene lookup returns CDR1 ENHRY and CDR2 SYGVKD. The J segment lost 4 bases and the V segment lost 9 bases, leaving 13 bases of the junction unmatched. The CDR3 loop spans 16 amino acids. Clones were read by immunoSEQ multiplex PCR, and TCRdb kept only the in-frame ones, dropping some. The repertoire includes 250,000 to 350,000 clones, 88% of them detected once, and approximately 0.95% sits in the top ten. Worth noting for this clone: The antigen is undetermined.

The sequence was collected from a man aged 30 to 45 in good health and CMV-seronegative. The rearrangement links TRBV10-3 to TRBJ1-2; 11 nucleotides agree with TRBD1. The sequenced sample consisted of PBMCs. The CDR3 protein is CAIRAWGQGESYGYTF. The CDR3 nucleotides are TGTGCCATAAGGGCTTGGGGACAGGGGGAGAGCTATGGCTACACCTTC.